This TCR beta chain was obtained from a study of graft-versus-host responses after intestinal transplantation. This clone was seen a few times. TCRdb keeps only in-frame clones here, not all; method: immunoSEQ multiplex PCR. This table holds around 9,000 clones, 30% to 35% found once. CDR1 and CDR2 from the germline V gene are SGHVS and FNYEAQ. The CDR3 consists of 19 residues. The ends lost 6 bases at V and 3 bases at J; junction bases unmatched: 17. Researchers placed roughly 200,000 CFSE-labeled responder cells in culture with roughly 200,000 irradiated, violet-dye-labeled stimulator cells. A sort after the reaction isolated proliferating CFSE-low CD3+CD4+ and CD3+CD8+ responders.

The sequence was obtained from a human patient who was an organ donor for intestinal transplantation. The chain links TRBV7-6 to TRBJ1-1, with TRBD1 identical over 12 bases. Sample: alloreactive CD8+ T cells from a mixed lymphocyte reaction culture, taken before transplantation. The sample's subset: CFSE-low proliferating T cells sorted from roughly six-day pre-transplant mixed lymphocyte reaction (GvH or HvG direction). The CDR3 loop is CASSWGQGAEGFRYTEAFF. For the CDR3, the DNA is TGTGCCAGCAGTTGGGGACAGGGGGCGGAGGGTTTTCGTTACACTGAAGCTTTCTTT.